This entry lists 22 T cell receptor beta chains sequenced from one sample in a study of blood T cell repertoires in COVID-19. Assay used: immunoSEQ multiplex PCR; TCRdb lists only in-frame clones, some missing. Here the sample spans more than 85,000 clones, about 79% being singletons. Sequenced: peripheral blood. Source of these receptors: a man aged 55 to 70 with acute or convalescent COVID-19.

The V gene is TRBV28, the J gene TRBJ2-5; maybe TRBD2 (5 bases). This CDR3 is 14 amino acids long. V was pared by 7 bases and J by 6 bases, with 18 bases between. The germline V gene encodes CDR1 MDHEN and CDR2 SYDVKM. CDR3 DNA: TGTGCCAGCACCACCCAAGGGCGGAGGAAGACCCAGTACTTC. The encoded protein is CASTTQGRRKTQYF.

The chain joins TRBV30 to TRBJ2-4; no clear D. Germline loops: CDR1 GTSNPN, CDR2 SVGIG (reference sequence). V gave up 7 bases and J gave up 4 bases, with 17 bases separating them. The length of the CDR3 is 14 residues. The CDR3 spells CALSFQLSKNIQYF. CDR3 coding DNA: TGTGCCTTGTCCTTCCAACTTAGTAAAAACATTCAGTACTTC.

This chain links TRBV5-4 with TRBJ2-7; a possible D gene is TRBD2 (5 bases). CDR3 length equals 13 residues. Per the germline V gene, CDR1 is SGHNT and CDR2 is YYREEE (reference sequence). Trimming pared 5 bases from V and 5 bases from J, leaving 14 bases between. CDR3 in amino acids: CASRSYSRDEQYF. The CDR3, as DNA: TGTGCCAGCAGGTCTTATTCGAGGGACGAGCAGTACTTC.

The chain couples TRBV6-5 to TRBJ1-1, with a weak D call TRBD1 (6 bases). V lost 2 bases and J 5 bases, leaving 15 bases between the germline ends. This CDR3 comprises 15 residues. Germline values: CDR1 MNHEY, CDR2 SVGAGI. DNA of the CDR3: TGTGCCAGCAGTTACGGCCGATGGGGGCAGACTGAAGCTTTCTTT. As protein: CASSYGRWGQTEAFF.

The genes are TRBV13 and TRBJ2-2, with 8 nucleotides matching TRBD1. Germline trimming cut 5 bases from V and 4 bases from J; bases unmatched to any gene: 9. CDR1 PRHDT and CDR2 FYEKMQ come from the germline V gene (reference sequence). The CDR3 extends over 16 amino acids. The CDR3 spells CASSPFLTGVTGELFF. The CDR3 nucleotides read TGTGCCAGCAGCCCCTTCCTGACAGGGGTCACCGGGGAGCTGTTTTTT.

DNA of the CDR3: TGTGCCAGAAGCCCGCGACAGGGGGGGGTCAATGAGCAGTTCTTC. It codes for CARSPRQGGVNEQFF. The V and J genes are TRBV7-5 and TRBJ2-1; the table's D call, TRBD1, was not checked against the DNA. TRBV7-5 is a listed pseudogene. This CDR3 is 15 amino acids long.

This clone was counted a single time. The V call is TRBV9, the J call TRBJ1-1, with TRBD1 matching over 7 bases. The CDR3 totals 24 residues. The J segment lost 1 base and the V segment lost 2 bases, leaving 32 bases of the junction unmatched. Germline CDR1 and CDR2: SGDLS and YYNGEE. The CDR3 protein is CASSVIHRPRDLFRLDRRNTEAFF. The CDR3 bases are TGTGCCAGCAGCGTTATACACCGTCCCCGGGACTTATTTCGGTTGGACAGGCGGAACACTGAAGCTTTCTTT.

The V and J genes are TRBV24-1 and TRBJ2-7, with 8 nucleotides matching TRBD1. V gave up 3 bases and J gave up 5 bases; unmatched junction bases: 5. The CDR3 loop spans 14 amino acids. Germline loops: CDR1 KGHDR, CDR2 SFDVKD. The CDR3 bases are TGTGCCACCAGTGATAGACAGGGGTTTGACGAGCAGTACGTC. It translates to CATSDRQGFDEQYV.

The genes are TRBV28 and TRBJ1-2, with 7 bases identical to TRBD1. The CDR3 is 14 residues long. Trimming took 2 bases from V and 5 from J; bases not matched to a gene: 5. Germline V gives CDR1 MDHEN, CDR2 SYDVKM. CDR3 DNA sequence: TGTGCCAGCAGTTTAGGGACAGTCTCGTATGGCTACACCTTC. It encodes CASSLGTVSYGYTF.

The chain recombines TRBV6-1 with TRBJ2-5, with unresolved D. Trimming removed 0 bases from V and 5 bases from J, with 10 bases in between. The CDR3 extends over 14 amino acids. Per germline, CDR1 MNHNS and CDR2 SASEGT. The CDR3 reads CASSEALALETQYF. The CDR3 DNA sequence: TGTGCCAGCAGTGAAGCGCTGGCCCTTGAGACCCAGTACTTC.

V is TRBV25-1 and J is TRBJ2-1; possible D gene TRBD1, 5 bases. The ends were cut back, 2 bases at V and 10 bases at J, with 9 bases in the middle. The CDR3 is made up of 12 amino acids. CDR1 MGHDK and CDR2 SYGVNS come from the germline V gene. CDR3 bases: TGTGCCAGCAGTGAACACTGGACAGAGCAGTTCTTC. Its translation: CASSEHWTEQFF.

Here the CDR3 DNA reads TGTGCCAGCAGCTCCCGGGACAACCCCTACGAGCAGTACTTC. Encoded protein: CASSSRDNPYEQYF. This chain links TRBV11-2 with TRBJ2-7; D is possibly TRBD1 (6 bases). The CDR3 length is 14 residues. Trimming cost V 4 bases and J 2 bases, with 12 bases left between them. Germline lookup yields CDR1 SGHAT and CDR2 FQNNGV.

The gene calls are TRBV28 and TRBJ2-1, with TRBD2 identical over 15 bases. Trimming at V came to 6 bases and at J to 15 bases, leaving 18 bases not matched to a gene. Per germline, CDR1 MDHEN and CDR2 SYDVKM. This CDR3 spans 17 amino acids. CDR3 sequence reads: CASSLPPWTSGGALMFF. In DNA, the CDR3 is TGTGCCAGCAGCTTACCTCCCTGGACTAGCGGGGGGGCTTTGATGTTCTTC.

V gene TRBV28 combines with J gene TRBJ1-4; D gene unclear. There are 13 residues in the CDR3. The V gene's germline CDR1 is MDHEN and CDR2 SYDVKM. The V end was cut by 7 bases, the J end by 0 bases, with 6 bases between. The CDR3 nucleotides read TGTGCCAGCACCCATGCAACTAATGAAAAACTGTTTTTT. Encoded protein: CASTHATNEKLFF.

J is TRBJ1-5 and V is TRBV25-1; D remains ambiguous. CDR1 is MGHDK, CDR2 SYGVNS, per germline. This CDR3 contains 13 residues. The ends were cut back, 8 bases at V and 2 bases at J, with 10 bases in the middle. Here the CDR3 DNA reads TGTGCCAGCGGTAGACTTGGCAATCAGCCCCAGCATTTT. Amino acids: CASGRLGNQPQHF.

The chain has TRBV28 and TRBJ2-3; D perhaps matches TRBD1 (6 bases). Per the germline V gene, CDR1 is MDHEN and CDR2 is SYDVKM. This CDR3 comprises 15 residues. Trimming removed 1 base from V and 3 bases from J, with 11 bases in between. In DNA, the CDR3 is TGTGCCAGCAGTTTATTAGGGGGAAGGACAGATACGCAGTATTTT. Translating gives CASSLLGGRTDTQYF.

J is TRBJ1-1 and V is TRBV5-1; no clear D. CDR1 is SGHRS and CDR2 is YFSETQ in the germline V gene. V dropped 4 bases and J dropped 2 bases, with 21 bases sitting between them. The CDR3 runs to 17 residues. The CDR3 protein is CASSAPRFGLGNTEAFF. CDR3 nucleotides: TGCGCCAGCAGCGCTCCCCGTTTCGGGTTAGGAAACACTGAAGCTTTCTTT.

The chain combines TRBV4-3 with TRBJ1-4; TRBD1 might be the D (6 bases). This CDR3 comprises 19 residues. Germline lookup yields CDR1 LGHNA and CDR2 YSLEER. Deletions cut 0 bases from V and 1 base from J, with 18 bases between. Here the CDR3 reads CASSQDLAGVFRTNEKLFF. As DNA, the CDR3 is TGCGCCAGCAGCCAAGATCTGGCAGGGGTGTTTAGAACTAATGAAAAACTGTTTTTT.

The chain is built from TRBV3-1 (or the pseudogene TRBV3-2) and TRBJ1-6, with a possible D match to TRBD1 (5 bases). This CDR3 has 16 amino acids. In germline, CDR1 is LGHDT, CDR2 YNNKEL (reference sequence). V shed 2 bases and J shed 4 bases, with 12 bases lying between them. CDR3 region: CASSQRGGLYNSPLHF. CDR3 coding DNA: TGTGCCAGCAGCCAAAGGGGCGGTTTGTATAATTCACCCCTCCACTTT.

This chain links TRBV4-1 with TRBJ1-1; weak D call: TRBD1 (6 bases). V was trimmed by 3 bases and J by 1 base, leaving 12 bases between them. CDR3 length: 15 residues. The V gene's germline CDR1 is MGHRA and CDR2 YSYEKL. The CDR3 region is CASSQGHRENTEAFF. CDR3 in DNA: TGCGCCAGCAGCCAGGGACACCGGGAGAACACTGAAGCTTTCTTT.

V usage is TRBV7-2 and J usage is TRBJ2-1; D uncertain. The V and J ends lost 2 bases and 8 bases respectively, with 19 bases between them. Germline V gene sequence: CDR1 SGHTA, CDR2 FQGNSA. CDR3 length: 16 amino acids. The CDR3 spells CASSLIPGNLGDEQFF. The CDR3 coding sequence is TGTGCCAGCAGCTTAATACCAGGTAATCTCGGCGATGAGCAGTTCTTC.

This clone has just a few counts. The rearrangement links TRBV9 to TRBJ1-4, with 7 nucleotides matching TRBD1. The CDR3 is made up of 14 amino acids. The J segment lost 8 bases and the V segment lost 0 bases, leaving 4 bases of the junction unmatched. Looked up from germline, CDR1 is SGDLS and CDR2 is YYNGEE. CDR3 sequence (DNA): TGTGCCAGCAGCGTAGAGCCAGGGGGAGAAAAACTGTTTTTT. Amino acid sequence: CASSVEPGGEKLFF.